A single sample is the source of the 32 T cell receptor beta chains below, sequenced in a study of blood T cell repertoires in COVID-19. Sequencing used immunoSEQ multiplex PCR; TCRdb keeps in-frame clones, though not all of them. The sample lists 25,000 to 30,000 clones; 90% were seen once. The sample was peripheral blood. These receptors came from a man aged 65 to 79 with acute or convalescent COVID-19.

This rearrangement joins TRBV5-1 to TRBJ1-4; 7 nucleotides line up with TRBD1. J gave up 4 bases and V 2 bases, and 8 bases lay outside the gene matches. Germline CDR1 reads SGHRS; CDR2 reads YFSETQ. The length of the CDR3 is 16 residues. The CDR3, as DNA: TGCGCCAGCAGCTTATTCCCCGGGACAGTTAATGAAAAACTGTTTTTT. This sequence encodes CASSLFPGTVNEKLFF.

This clone was seen only once. The V call is TRBV18, the J call TRBJ2-7; TRBD2 matches 13 bases. J lost 6 bases, V lost 3 bases, and 8 bases had no gene match. CDR1 and CDR2 (germline): KGHSH, LQKENI. CDR3 length equals 16 residues. CDR3 nucleotides: TGTGCCAGCTCACCGGGACTAGCGGGATGGTCGGGCGAGCAGTACTTC. Protein: CASSPGLAGWSGEQYF.

DNA for the CDR3: TGTGCCAGCAGCCCCCCGGGCACAGATACGCAGTATTTT. It codes for CASSPPGTDTQYF. The chain recombines TRBV3-1 (or the pseudogene TRBV3-2) with TRBJ2-3; D call uncertain. The V gene lost 4 bases and the J gene lost 1 base, with 6 bases spanning the gap. Germline V gene sequence: CDR1 LGHDT, CDR2 YNNKEL (reference sequence). The CDR3 spans 13 residues.

The J gene is TRBJ1-5, the V gene TRBV2; TRBD1 matches at 7 bases. Germline CDR1 and CDR2: SNHLY and FYNNEI. The CDR3 has 15 amino acids. The junction had 4 bases not matched to a gene; V was cut back by 5 bases and J by 0 bases. CDR3 sequence (DNA): TGTGCCAGCAGTCCCAGGGGGTATAGCAATCAGCCCCAGCATTTT. This sequence encodes CASSPRGYSNQPQHF.

The chain has TRBV7-9 and TRBJ1-1; 7 bases line up with TRBD1. Germline V gene lookup returns CDR1 SEHNR and CDR2 FQNEAQ (reference sequence). The trim removed 2 bases at V and 0 bases at J, leaving 0 bases unmatched. This CDR3 has 14 amino acids. The CDR3, as DNA: TGTGCCAGCAGCTTACAGGGGGTGAACACTGAAGCTTTCTTT. It codes for CASSLQGVNTEAFF.

The chain recombines TRBV19 with TRBJ2-2; TRBD1 is a possible D gene (5 bases). V was shortened by 5 bases and J by 6 bases, with 19 bases between the two germline ends. There are 16 residues in the CDR3. From germline, CDR1 is LNHDA and CDR2 SQIVND (reference sequence). In nucleotides, the CDR3 is TGTGCCAGTAGTCTTCCAGGGTTTAGTGCCGCCGGGGAGCTGTTTTTT. This gives the protein CASSLPGFSAAGELFF.

This sequence joins TRBV5-1 and TRBJ2-6; TRBD1 aligns across 8 bases. Per the germline V gene, CDR1 is SGHRS and CDR2 is YFSETQ. J lost 1 base, V lost 3 bases, and 12 bases had no gene match. This CDR3 has 19 residues. Here the CDR3 reads CASSSGHRGIESGANVLTF. The DNA of the CDR3 is TGCGCCAGCAGCTCAGGGCACAGGGGGATAGAGTCTGGGGCCAACGTCCTGACTTTC.

This chain joins TRBV29-1 and TRBJ2-1, with 12 bases lining up with TRBD2. This CDR3 is built from 17 residues. Per the germline V gene, CDR1 is SQVTM and CDR2 is ANQGSEA. V was clipped by 1 base and J by 6 bases; unmatched bases: 10. For the CDR3, the DNA is TGCAGCGTTGAAGTGACTAGCGGGAGCGCTAGGGGCAATGAGCAGTTCTTC. It specifies CSVEVTSGSARGNEQFF.

The rearrangement links TRBV6-6 to TRBJ2-1; 8 bases align to TRBD2. V lost 7 bases, J lost 7 bases, and 9 bases stayed unmatched. CDR3 length equals 14 residues. Looked up from germline, CDR1 is MNHNY and CDR2 is SVGAGI (reference sequence). Here the CDR3 reads CASNAGRVGNEQFF. CDR3 DNA sequence: TGTGCCAGCAACGCCGGGAGGGTTGGGAATGAGCAGTTCTTC.

The chain couples TRBV5-1 to TRBJ2-7; D possibly corresponds to TRBD2 (6 bases). Germline V CDR1 and CDR2: SGHRS, YFSETQ. Trimming pared 5 bases from V and 5 bases from J, leaving 14 bases between. The length of the CDR3 is 13 residues. The CDR3 DNA reads TGCGCCAGCAGACTGGAAAGGAGGGACGAGCAGTACTTC. Translated, it gives CASRLERRDEQYF.

In nucleotides, the CDR3 is TGTGCCAGCAGCCGTGAACAGGGGTACACTGAAGCTTTCTTT. Its protein product is CASSREQGYTEAFF. J is TRBJ1-1 and V is TRBV6-2 or TRBV6-3; 7 bases are shared with TRBD1. Germline CDR1 is MNHEY and CDR2 is SVGEGT. This CDR3 is 14 amino acids long. V shed 6 bases, J shed 3 bases, and the junction held 7 bases outside the gene matches.

The J gene is TRBJ2-3, the V gene TRBV5-4, with TRBD2 matching 11 bases. The germline V gene has CDR1 SGHNT and CDR2 YYREEE (reference sequence). With 3 bases clipped from V and 0 bases from J, the junction kept 3 bases outside the gene matches. CDR3 length: 16 residues. DNA for the CDR3: TGTGCCAGCAGCTCCCGGACTAGCGGGAGCACAGATACGCAGTATTTT. Translating gives CASSSRTSGSTDTQYF.

The chain uses TRBV5-1 and TRBJ1-2; D gene unclear. Trimming took off 4 bases at V and 4 bases at J, with 14 bases between the two ends. The CDR3 runs to 14 residues. CDR1 is SGHRS, CDR2 YFSETQ, per germline. This CDR3 is CASSLESGPYGYTF. The CDR3 coding sequence is TGCGCCAGCAGCCTTGAATCAGGTCCCTATGGCTACACCTTC. Using reference TRBV5-1 and TRBJ1-2 for the parts outside the CDR3, the full variable domain is KAGVTQTPRYLIKTRGQQVTLSCSPISGHRSVSWYQQTPGQGLQFLFEYFSETQRNKGNFPGRFSGRQFSNSRSEMNVSTLELGDSALYLCASSLESGPYGYTFGSGTRLTVV.

This clone appeared a single time. This chain uses TRBV27 with TRBJ2-7, with D perhaps matching TRBD2 (5 bases). The germline CDR1 and CDR2 sequences are MNHEY and SMNVEV (reference sequence). The CDR3 loop spans 15 amino acids. V lost 8 bases, J lost 0 bases, and 17 bases lay in between. CDR3: CASPWGRESSYEQYF. CDR3 nucleotides: TGTGCCAGCCCGTGGGGTAGGGAGAGCTCCTACGAGCAGTACTTC.

The V and J genes are TRBV12-2 and TRBJ2-7; the table calls TRBD1, which could not be checked here. TRBV12-2 is a known pseudogene. This CDR3 is 15 amino acids long. The CDR3 nucleotides read TGTGCAAGTCGCTTAGACGGGACAGAGAGGGACGAGCAGTACTTC. This translates into CASRLDGTERDEQYF.

The rearrangement links TRBV4-2 to TRBJ2-2, with 14 bases fitting TRBD2. V lost 4 bases and J lost 6; bases outside the gene matches: 7. Looked up from germline, CDR1 is LGHNA and CDR2 is YNFKEQ. There are 17 residues in the CDR3. The CDR3 region has the DNA TGTGCCAGCAGCCGGGGACTAGCGGGAGACAGTCCCGGGGAGCTGTTTTTT. Translation gives CASSRGLAGDSPGELFF.

The V and J genes are TRBV7-3 and TRBJ2-7; 7 bases are a match to TRBD1. CDR3 length equals 13 residues. Trimming at V came to 5 bases and at J to 5 bases, leaving 6 bases not matched to a gene. The V gene's germline CDR1 is SGHTA and CDR2 FQGTGA. The CDR3 DNA sequence: TGTGCCAGCAGCCTGACAGGGAACCACGAGCAGTACTTC. This sequence encodes CASSLTGNHEQYF.

This chain connects TRBV7-9 to TRBJ1-6, with 7 bases matching TRBD1. The V gene's germline CDR1 is SEHNR and CDR2 FQNEAQ (reference sequence). The V segment lost 4 bases and the J segment 7 bases; nucleotides outside the gene matches: 1. The CDR3 extends over 13 amino acids. The CDR3 DNA reads as TGTGCCAGCAGCTCACAGGGGAATTCACCCCTCCACTTT. Translated: CASSSQGNSPLHF. The whole variable domain, filled in from reference TRBV7-9 and TRBJ1-6, reads DTGVSQNPRHKITKRGQNVTFRCDPISEHNRLYWYRQTLGQGPEFLTYFQNEAQLEKSRLLSDRFSAERPKGSFSTLEIQRTEQGDSAMYLCASSSQGNSPLHFGNGTRLTVT.

The chain combines TRBV21-1 with TRBJ2-2; TRBD2 is taken as the D call from the table, unchecked against the DNA. TRBV21-1 is described as a pseudogene. The CDR3 extends over 17 amino acids. The DNA of the CDR3 is TGTGCCAGCAGCAAAGTATGCGAGGGTTTGAACACCGGGGAGCTGTTTTTT. Translated, it gives CASSKVCEGLNTGELFF.

The chain carries TRBV11-1 and TRBJ2-7; D may be TRBD2 (5 bases). The V gene's germline CDR1 is SGHAT and CDR2 FQDESV (reference sequence). Trimming pared 7 bases from V and 4 bases from J, leaving 23 bases between. This CDR3 has 16 amino acids. The DNA of the CDR3 is TGTGCCAGCACCTTCTTGTTTGGGCCGGGAAAATACGAGCAGTACTTC. Its translation: CASTFLFGPGKYEQYF.

This chain connects TRBV4-3 to TRBJ2-1; 9 bases align to TRBD1. V shed 0 bases and J 8 bases; nucleotides not matched to a gene: 11. The germline CDR1 and CDR2 sequences are LGHNA and YSLEER. The CDR3 has 17 amino acids. CDR3 in DNA: TGCGCCAGCAGCCAAGATCTCAGACAGGGGGAAGGTGATGAGCAGTTCTTC. Translation gives CASSQDLRQGEGDEQFF.

This sequence joins TRBV4-1 and TRBJ2-3; D possibly corresponds to TRBD2 (5 bases). This CDR3 has 17 amino acids. The V end lost 1 base, the J end lost 0 bases, and 14 bases lay between the germline ends. Germline V gene sequence: CDR1 MGHRA, CDR2 YSYEKL. The CDR3 is CASSQGSGGPSTDTQYF. The CDR3 DNA is TGCGCCAGCAGCCAAGGGTCGGGCGGGCCTAGCACAGATACGCAGTATTTT.

This chain links TRBV4-3 with TRBJ1-4; D might be TRBD1 (5 bases). Trimming took off 0 bases at V and 4 bases at J, with 9 bases between the two ends. This CDR3 comprises 15 residues. Germline assignment: CDR1 LGHNA and CDR2 YSLEER. The CDR3 region has the DNA TGCGCCAGCAGCCAAGATCCAGGGATTAATGAAAAACTGTTTTTT. This encodes CASSQDPGINEKLFF.

V usage is TRBV3-1 (or the pseudogene TRBV3-2) and J usage is TRBJ2-3; weak D call: TRBD2 (6 bases). Trimming shortened V by 0 bases and J by 5 bases, and 15 bases separated the two germline ends. The CDR3 runs to 16 residues. CDR1 LGHDT and CDR2 YNNKEL come from the germline V gene (reference sequence). The CDR3 loop is CASSQDPKTSRDTQYF. The CDR3, as DNA: TGTGCCAGCAGCCAAGATCCCAAGACTAGTCGAGATACGCAGTATTTT.

The chain carries TRBV19 and TRBJ2-2; 7 nucleotides align to TRBD2. The CDR3 spans 17 residues. Germline CDR1 and CDR2: LNHDA and SQIVND (reference sequence). After removal of 1 base from V and 2 bases from J, the junction contained 7 bases not matched to a gene. DNA for the CDR3: TGTGCCAGTAGTATAGTAAGCCTAGCGGTCAACACCGGGGAGCTGTTTTTT. Translated, it gives CASSIVSLAVNTGELFF.

This chain links TRBV7-7 with TRBJ2-5, with TRBD2 as a possible D gene (5 bases). Germline values: CDR1 SSHAT, CDR2 FNYEAQ (reference sequence). The V gene lost 5 bases and the J gene lost 1 base, with 17 bases spanning the gap. The CDR3 contains 16 residues. CDR3 sequence reads: CASSRGPTNPQETQYF. The CDR3 bases are TGTGCCAGCAGCCGCGGACCGACTAATCCCCAAGAGACCCAGTACTTC.

This chain links TRBV7-7 with TRBJ2-1; 9 nucleotides match TRBD1. Trimming at V came to 8 bases and at J to 8 bases, leaving 13 bases not matched to a gene. The V gene's germline CDR1 is SSHAT and CDR2 FNYEAQ (reference sequence). This CDR3 is built from 15 residues. DNA of the CDR3: TGTGCCAGCTGTAGGACAGGGGCCACGCACGATGAGCAGTTCTTC. It encodes CASCRTGATHDEQFF.

This clone was counted between two and nine times. The chain couples TRBV27 to TRBJ2-3; a possible D gene is TRBD2 (6 bases). V was clipped by 4 bases and J by 3 bases, with 20 bases between them. CDR1 is MNHEY and CDR2 is SMNVEV in the germline V gene (reference sequence). The CDR3 extends over 17 amino acids. The CDR3 sequence: CASSSGWGVQGTDTQYF. In nucleotides, the CDR3 is TGTGCCAGCAGTTCGGGGTGGGGGGTACAAGGGACAGATACGCAGTATTTT.

The rearrangement joins TRBV27 to TRBJ2-7, with D unclear. This CDR3 is built from 16 residues. Per the germline V gene, CDR1 is MNHEY and CDR2 is SMNVEV (reference sequence). V was clipped by 2 bases and J by 0 bases, with 14 bases between them. CDR3 bases: TGTGCCAGCAGTTTACACTTTCCCCTAAGCTCCTACGAGCAGTACTTC. Residues: CASSLHFPLSSYEQYF.

The V and J genes are TRBV19 and TRBJ2-2; D might be TRBD2 (6 bases). V was trimmed by 5 bases and J by 2 bases, leaving 9 bases between them. Germline assignment: CDR1 LNHDA and CDR2 SQIVND (reference sequence). The CDR3 runs to 14 residues. CDR3 sequence: CASSDGGNTGELFF. CDR3 DNA sequence: TGTGCCAGTAGTGACGGGGGAAACACCGGGGAGCTGTTTTTT.

The chain carries TRBV4-2 and TRBJ1-4; D is unresolved. Germline values: CDR1 LGHNA, CDR2 YNFKEQ. The CDR3 loop spans 17 amino acids. Trimming stripped 0 bases from V and 0 bases from J, with 11 bases between. The CDR3 region has the DNA TGTGCCAGCAGCCAAGAAACCGGGTTTGCAACTAATGAAAAACTGTTTTTT. Translated, it gives CASSQETGFATNEKLFF.

V usage is TRBV6-5 and J usage is TRBJ1-1; D is undetermined. CDR3 length: 14 residues. Looked up from germline, CDR1 is MNHEY and CDR2 is SVGAGI. V was cut by 0 bases and J by 11 bases, with 16 bases left in between. Written as DNA, the CDR3 is TGTGCCAGCAGTTACTCGAGAGGTTCCGGTGGGGCTTTCTTT. It translates to CASSYSRGSGGAFF.